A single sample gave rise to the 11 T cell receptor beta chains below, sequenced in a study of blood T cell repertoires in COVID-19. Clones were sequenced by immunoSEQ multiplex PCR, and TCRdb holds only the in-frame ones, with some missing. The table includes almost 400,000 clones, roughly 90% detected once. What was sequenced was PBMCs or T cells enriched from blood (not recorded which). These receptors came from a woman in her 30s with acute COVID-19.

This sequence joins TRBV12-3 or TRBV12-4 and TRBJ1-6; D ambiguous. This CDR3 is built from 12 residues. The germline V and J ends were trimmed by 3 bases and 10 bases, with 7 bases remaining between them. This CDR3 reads CASSLTRSPLHF. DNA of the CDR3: TGTGCCAGCAGTTTGACTAGATCACCCCTCCACTTT.

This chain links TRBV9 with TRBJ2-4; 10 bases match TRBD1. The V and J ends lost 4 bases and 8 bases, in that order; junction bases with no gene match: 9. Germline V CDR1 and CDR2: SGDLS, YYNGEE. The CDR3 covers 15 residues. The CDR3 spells CASSPTGQGGYIQYF. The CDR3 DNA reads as TGTGCCAGCAGCCCAACAGGACAGGGGGGGTACATTCAGTACTTC.

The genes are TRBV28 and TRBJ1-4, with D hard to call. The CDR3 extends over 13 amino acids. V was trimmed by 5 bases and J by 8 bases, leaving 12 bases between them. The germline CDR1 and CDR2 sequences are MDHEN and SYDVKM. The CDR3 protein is CASSTSGWEKLFF. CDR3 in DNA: TGTGCCAGCAGTACATCAGGATGGGAAAAACTGTTTTTT.

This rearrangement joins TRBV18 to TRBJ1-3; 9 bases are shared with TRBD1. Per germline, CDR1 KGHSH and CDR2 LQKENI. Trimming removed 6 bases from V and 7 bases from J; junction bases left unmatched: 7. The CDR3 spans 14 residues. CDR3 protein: CASSRQGDRNTIYF. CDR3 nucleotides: TGTGCCAGCTCCCGACAGGGGGATAGGAACACCATATATTTT.

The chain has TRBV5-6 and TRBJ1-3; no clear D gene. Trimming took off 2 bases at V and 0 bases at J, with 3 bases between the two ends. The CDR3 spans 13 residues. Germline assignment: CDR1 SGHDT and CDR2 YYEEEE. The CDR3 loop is CASSFFSGNTIYF. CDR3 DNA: TGTGCCAGCAGCTTCTTCTCTGGAAACACCATATATTTT.

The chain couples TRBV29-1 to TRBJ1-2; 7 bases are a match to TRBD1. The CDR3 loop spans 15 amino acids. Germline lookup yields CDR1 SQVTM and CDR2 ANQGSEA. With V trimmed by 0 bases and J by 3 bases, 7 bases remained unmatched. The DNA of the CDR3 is TGCAGCGTTGAAGAGGTCCCCGGGACAGACTATGGCTACACCTTC. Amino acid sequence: CSVEEVPGTDYGYTF.

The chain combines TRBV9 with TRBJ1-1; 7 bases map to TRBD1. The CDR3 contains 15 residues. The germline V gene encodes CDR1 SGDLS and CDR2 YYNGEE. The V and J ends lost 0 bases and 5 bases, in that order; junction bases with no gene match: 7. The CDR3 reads CASSVDGQGGTEAFF. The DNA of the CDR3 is TGTGCCAGCAGCGTAGACGGCCAGGGGGGTACTGAAGCTTTCTTT.

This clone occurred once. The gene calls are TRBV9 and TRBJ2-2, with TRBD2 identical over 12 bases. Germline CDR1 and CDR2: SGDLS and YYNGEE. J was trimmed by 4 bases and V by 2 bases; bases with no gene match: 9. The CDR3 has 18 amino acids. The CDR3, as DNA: TGTGCCAGCAGCGTTGACGCTAGCGGGGGGGCCTTCACCGGGGAGCTGTTTTTT. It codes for CASSVDASGGAFTGELFF.

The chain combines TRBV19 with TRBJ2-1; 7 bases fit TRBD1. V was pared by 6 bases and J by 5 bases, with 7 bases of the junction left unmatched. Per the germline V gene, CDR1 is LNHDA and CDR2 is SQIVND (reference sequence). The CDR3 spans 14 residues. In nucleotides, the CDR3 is TGTGCCAGTAGGGTTGACAGGGACCACAATGAGCAGTTCTTC. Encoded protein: CASRVDRDHNEQFF.

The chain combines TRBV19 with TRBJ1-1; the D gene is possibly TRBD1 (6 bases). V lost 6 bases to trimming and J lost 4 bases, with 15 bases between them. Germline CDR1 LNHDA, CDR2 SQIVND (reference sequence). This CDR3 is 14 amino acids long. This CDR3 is CASSMRGWSTEAFF. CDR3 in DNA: TGTGCCAGTAGCATGAGGGGGTGGAGCACTGAAGCTTTCTTT.

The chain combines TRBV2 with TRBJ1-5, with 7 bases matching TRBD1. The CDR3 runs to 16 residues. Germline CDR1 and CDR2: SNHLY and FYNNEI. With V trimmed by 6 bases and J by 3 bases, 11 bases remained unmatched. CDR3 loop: CASRITGASINQPQHF. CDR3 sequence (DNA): TGTGCCAGCAGGATAACAGGGGCTAGCATCAATCAGCCCCAGCATTTT.